The clone carrying this T cell receptor beta chain was picked up a small number of times. Its antigen is not known. From germline, CDR1 is DFQATT and CDR2 SNEGSKA (reference sequence). Trimming left V 3 bases short and J 6 bases short, with 15 bases between. The CDR3 length is 13 residues. Researchers tagged individual cDNA molecules with unique molecular identifiers. One entry per CDR3 protein results from TCRdb running MiXCR on the 5' RACE reads. The data hold fewer than 120,000 distinct CDR3 sequences, with around 13% observed a single time. These data originate in a study of early T cells in non-severe SARS-CoV-2 infection. Study summary: Sequencing used unsorted whole-blood bulk RNA, so chains lack pairing. General study results and limits: CD4 and private specificities were missed by VDJdb matching, which favored anti-spike CD8 responses.

The chain carries TRBV20-1 and TRBJ2-7; the D gene is possibly TRBD1 (7 bases). The material sequenced was whole blood, taken at baseline. This receptor was obtained from an adult who was a healthcare worker with PCR-confirmed SARS-CoV-2 infection or an uninfected control (not recorded which). The CDR3 DNA reads as TGCAGTGCTAGTGGAGGGGGCGCGGGCGAGCAGTACTTC. Its protein is CSASGGGAGEQYF.